Presented here are 25 T cell receptor beta chains from one specimen sequenced in a study of Ad26.COV2.S vaccination and SARS-CoV-2 variants. Repertoires were generated with immunoSEQ multiplex PCR, while TCRdb's copy carries only in-frame clones and drops some. The sample has 240,000 or so clones, around 87% seen once. Specified treatment: some 19 received Ad26.COV2.S at low or high dose, single or two shots; about 5 received placebo; per-sample allocation not given. Sampling was done on day 63 after the first vaccine or placebo injection. The sample consisted of peripheral blood, taken in a trial of Ad26.COV2.S vaccine versus placebo. The receptors originated from a person between 18 and 60 years old who received the Ad26.COV2.S COVID-19 vaccine or a placebo.

This sequence joins TRBV20-1 and TRBJ1-1; D might be TRBD1 (5 bases). This CDR3 comprises 11 residues. Trimming pared 5 bases from V and 12 bases from J, leaving 16 bases between. The germline V gene encodes CDR1 DFQATT and CDR2 SNEGSKA (reference sequence). This CDR3 reads CSAQGAGRPFF. The CDR3 DNA reads as TGCAGTGCTCAAGGGGCAGGGAGGCCTTTCTTT.

The V gene is TRBV11-3, the J gene TRBJ1-1; D is unclear. Germline CDR1 and CDR2: SGHNT and YENEEA. The CDR3 covers 14 residues. Trimming removed 5 bases at V and 2 bases at J, with 12 bases between. CDR3 protein: CASSTREGNTEAFF. CDR3 DNA: TGTGCCAGCAGCACCCGGGAGGGAAACACTGAAGCTTTCTTT. Combining the CDR3 with reference TRBV11-3 and TRBJ1-1 gives the whole variable domain EAGVVQSPRYKIIEKKQPVAFWCNPISGHNTLYWYLQNLGQGPELLIRYENEEAVDDSQLPKDRFSAERLKGVDSTLKIQPAELGDSAVYLCASSTREGNTEAFFGQGTRLTVV.

The V and J genes are TRBV7-9 and TRBJ2-7, with D perhaps TRBD1 or TRBD2 (5 bases each). Per the germline V gene, CDR1 is SEHNR and CDR2 is FQNEAQ (reference sequence). The length of the CDR3 is 14 residues. V was shortened by 5 bases and J by 6 bases, with 17 bases between the two germline ends. The chain's CDR3 is CASSPQTWGSEQYF. CDR3 nucleotides: TGTGCCAGCAGCCCTCAGACCTGGGGGTCCGAGCAGTACTTC.

This rearrangement joins TRBV2 to TRBJ2-5; D perhaps matches TRBD2 (6 bases). This CDR3 is built from 14 residues. Looked up from germline, CDR1 is SNHLY and CDR2 is FYNNEI. With 4 bases removed from V and 0 bases from J, the gap between germline ends came to 9 bases. The CDR3 is CASSAGTYQETQYF. Written as DNA, the CDR3 is TGTGCCAGCAGTGCAGGGACTTACCAAGAGACCCAGTACTTC.

This chain uses TRBV5-1 with TRBJ1-4; 11 positions match TRBD1. V trimming: 2 bases; J trimming: 8 bases; junction bases outside the gene matches: 11. This CDR3 has 17 residues. Per the germline V gene, CDR1 is SGHRS and CDR2 is YFSETQ. Here the CDR3 DNA reads TGCGCCAGCAGCTTCTTGCCTACCGGGACAGGGGGAGAAAAACTGTTTTTT. Protein sequence: CASSFLPTGTGGEKLFF.

The chain carries TRBV5-1 and TRBJ2-7; 10 positions agree with TRBD2. The CDR3 contains 15 residues. Trimming cost V 0 bases and J 4 bases; bases outside gene matches: 4. Germline loops: CDR1 SGHRS, CDR2 YFSETQ. CDR3 protein: CASSLVAGGEYEQYF. The CDR3 coding sequence is TGCGCCAGCAGCTTGGTAGCGGGGGGCGAATACGAGCAGTACTTC.

The V and J genes are TRBV6-2 or TRBV6-3 and TRBJ2-7; 7 nucleotides agree with TRBD2. In germline, CDR1 is MNHEY, CDR2 SVGEGT. The V and J ends lost 3 bases and 0 bases, in that order; junction bases with no gene match: 11. The CDR3 has 17 amino acids. In nucleotides, the CDR3 is TGTGCCAGCAGTTATCGAGCCGGGCGGGAGTTCTCCTACGAGCAGTACTTC. Translated: CASSYRAGREFSYEQYF.

V is TRBV27 and J is TRBJ1-2; 8 bases fit TRBD1. The V gene end was trimmed by 3 bases and the J gene end by 4 bases; junction bases not matched to a gene: 7. The CDR3 is 15 amino acids. Per the germline V gene, CDR1 is MNHEY and CDR2 is SMNVEV (reference sequence). This CDR3 is CASSFSGGSGYGYTF. Here the CDR3 DNA reads TGTGCCAGCAGTTTTTCAGGGGGCAGCGGCTATGGCTACACCTTC.

The chain recombines TRBV20-1 with TRBJ1-1; the D is unclear. Trimming removed 3 bases from V and 4 bases from J, with 9 bases in between. The CDR3 length is 12 residues. The germline gives CDR1 DFQATT, CDR2 SNEGSKA (reference sequence). The CDR3 DNA follows: TGCAGTGCTAGTCTACGGGGCACTGAAGCTTTCTTT. This codes for CSASLRGTEAFF.

Comments on this clone: Its ends do not fully match the called genes, so a read error is possible. The V gene is TRBV18, the J gene TRBJ2-7; D possibly uses TRBD1 or TRBD2 (5 bases each). The CDR3 covers 15 residues. Germline lookup yields CDR1 KGHSH and CDR2 LQKENI. Here the CDR3 reads CASSSDQTGTQSVHF. Written as DNA, the CDR3 is TGTGCCAGCTCATCCGATCAAACCGGGACCCAGAGCGTGCACTTC.

The V call is TRBV6-1, the J call TRBJ1-2; TRBD1 matches 8 bases. Germline lookup yields CDR1 MNHNS and CDR2 SASEGT. Trimming took 0 bases from V and 4 from J; bases not matched to a gene: 4. This CDR3 spans 15 amino acids. The CDR3 loop reads CASSEAQTGVYGYTF. The CDR3 DNA sequence: TGTGCCAGCAGTGAAGCCCAGACAGGGGTCTATGGCTACACCTTC.

The gene calls are TRBV11-3 and TRBJ2-1; no clear D gene. CDR1 SGHNT and CDR2 YENEEA come from the germline V gene. The V gene lost 4 bases and the J gene lost 6 bases, with 10 bases spanning the gap. CDR3 length equals 13 residues. The CDR3 DNA reads as TGTGCCAGCAGCTCCCCTATCCTCAATGAGCAGTTCTTC. This encodes CASSSPILNEQFF.

V usage is TRBV5-8 and J usage is TRBJ2-5; no clear D gene. V was pared by 0 bases and J by 0 bases, with 15 bases between. The CDR3 covers 17 residues. Germline CDR1 reads SGHTS; CDR2 reads YDEGEE. CDR3 in DNA: TGTGCCAGCAGCTTGGCCAAGGCGTCGGCGTACCAAGAGACCCAGTACTTC. It is translated as CASSLAKASAYQETQYF.

The chain joins TRBV30 to TRBJ1-3; D possibly corresponds to TRBD1 (5 bases). Germline V lookup: CDR1 GTSNPN, CDR2 SVGIG (reference sequence). Deletions cut 3 bases from V and 3 bases from J, with 18 bases between. The CDR3 covers 16 residues. The CDR3 spells CAWSGDLPGSGNTIYF. The DNA for the CDR3 is TGTGCCTGGAGCGGGGACCTACCGGGCAGTGGAAACACCATATATTTT.

The rearrangement links TRBV7-2 to TRBJ1-1; 8 bases are a match to TRBD1. Germline V CDR1 and CDR2: SGHTA, FQGNSA. The V gene end was trimmed by 2 bases and the J gene end by 8 bases; junction bases not matched to a gene: 4. This CDR3 has 13 amino acids. CDR3 coding DNA: TGTGCCAGCAGCTTATGGACAGGGCCAGAAGCTTTCTTT. This translates into CASSLWTGPEAFF.

The rearrangement links TRBV7-9 to TRBJ2-1; 11 nucleotides align to TRBD2. Unmatched junction bases numbered 11, after V lost 3 bases and J lost 4 bases. The CDR3 consists of 18 residues. Germline V gene lookup returns CDR1 SEHNR and CDR2 FQNEAQ (reference sequence). The CDR3 bases are TGTGCCAGCAGCTTCCCCTTTAGCGGGAGGGACCTATACAATGAGCAGTTCTTC. Translating it yields CASSFPFSGRDLYNEQFF.

The rearrangement uses TRBV7-9 and TRBJ2-1; 9 nucleotides match TRBD2. The junction had 3 bases not matched to a gene; V was cut back by 2 bases and J by 4 bases. Germline values: CDR1 SEHNR, CDR2 FQNEAQ (reference sequence). The CDR3 spans 15 residues. CDR3 DNA sequence: TGTGCCAGCAGCTTAAAGGCGGGGGGGTACAATGAGCAGTTCTTC. This encodes CASSLKAGGYNEQFF.

The chain has TRBV19 and TRBJ1-1; D ambiguous. Germline V gene sequence: CDR1 LNHDA, CDR2 SQIVND (reference sequence). V was pared by 2 bases and J by 1 base, with 8 bases between. The length of the CDR3 is 14 residues. As DNA, the CDR3 is TGTGCCAGTAGTATACCGGGTGCGAACACTGAAGCTTTCTTT. This codes for CASSIPGANTEAFF.

V usage is TRBV6-5 and J usage is TRBJ2-7; weak D call: TRBD2 (6 bases). Germline lookup yields CDR1 MNHEY and CDR2 SVGAGI. The CDR3 sequence is 13 residues long. V shed 6 bases and J shed 3 bases, with 12 bases lying between them. CDR3 sequence: CASRGPGGYEQYF. For the CDR3, the DNA is TGTGCCAGCAGAGGCCCCGGGGGCTACGAGCAGTACTTC.

The rearrangement joins TRBV27 to TRBJ1-6; tentative D call: TRBD1 (5 bases). Germline V gene data show CDR1 as MNHEY and CDR2 as SMNVEV (reference sequence). The ends were cut back, 3 bases at V and 6 bases at J, with 9 bases in the middle. CDR3 length: 14 residues. The CDR3 DNA reads TGTGCCAGCAGTTTTACGACAGCTAATTCACCCCTCCACTTT. Protein sequence: CASSFTTANSPLHF.

The chain has TRBV5-1 and TRBJ1-1, with a tentative D call TRBD1 (5 bases). CDR1 is SGHRS and CDR2 is YFSETQ in the germline V gene. The CDR3 consists of 17 residues. The germline V and J ends were trimmed by 5 bases and 5 bases, with 25 bases remaining between them. CDR3 nucleotides: TGCGCCAGCAGTCCCGGGGGGACCCTAAACCTATTGACTGAAGCTTTCTTT. This codes for CASSPGGTLNLLTEAFF.

J is TRBJ2-3 and V is TRBV7-6, with 12 bases lining up with TRBD2. Germline trimming cut 5 bases from V and 1 base from J; bases unmatched to any gene: 10. This CDR3 has 18 amino acids. Germline loops: CDR1 SGHVS, CDR2 FNYEAQ. CDR3 DNA sequence: TGTGCCAGCAGCCTCCACCGGACTAGCGGGGAAGGCACAGATACGCAGTATTTT. It codes for CASSLHRTSGEGTDTQYF.

J is TRBJ2-3 and V is TRBV7-8; 9 bases are a match to TRBD1. The CDR3 is made up of 16 amino acids. Trimming removed 5 bases from V and 1 base from J; junction bases left unmatched: 7. CDR1 is SGHVS, CDR2 FQNEAQ, per germline. This CDR3 is CASSPHRDRGTDTQYF. The CDR3 bases are TGTGCCAGCAGCCCCCACCGGGACAGGGGCACAGATACGCAGTATTTT.

The chain has TRBV5-1 and TRBJ1-2, with D possibly matching TRBD1 (5 bases). Per germline, CDR1 SGHRS and CDR2 YFSETQ. Trimming shortened V by 2 bases and J by 4 bases, and 12 bases separated the two germline ends. The CDR3 has 14 amino acids. CDR3 coding DNA: TGCGCCAGCAGCTTAGGGGACGGCCTCTATGGCTACACCTTC. Protein sequence: CASSLGDGLYGYTF.

The rearrangement links TRBV18 to TRBJ2-5, with 9 bases that match TRBD1. Germline values: CDR1 KGHSH, CDR2 LQKENI. With 4 bases clipped from V and 3 bases from J, the junction kept 12 bases outside the gene matches. The CDR3 is 17 amino acids. CDR3 sequence reads: CASSLTPGTGSEETQYF. The CDR3 DNA follows: TGTGCCAGCTCACTTACCCCCGGGACAGGGTCGGAAGAGACCCAGTACTTC.